The 32 T cell receptor beta chains below all came from one sample that was sequenced in a study of CD8 T cells in ankylosing spondylitis. TCRdb reanalysed the 5' RACE reads using MiXCR and keeps one entry per CDR3 protein. The data contain around 440,000 distinct CDR3 sequences, 17% of them singletons. Study-wide results and caveats: A TCR beta motif of 8 or 9 highly homologous variants appeared characteristic of ankylosing spondylitis blood.

For these receptors, no antigen is known. The material sequenced was blood, either unsorted or a sorted T cell fraction (not recorded which). Every receptor here comes from a male donor with ankylosing spondylitis.

As DNA, the CDR3 is TGTGCCAGCAGCTTAGGGATGAAACGTAATGAAAAACTGTTTTTT. It translates to CASSLGMKRNEKLFF. The V call is TRBV7-6, the J call TRBJ1-4; D unclear. The germline V gene has CDR1 SGHVS and CDR2 FNYEAQ. This CDR3 region has 15 residues. V dropped 1 base and J dropped 4 bases, with 10 bases sitting between them. The full variable domain, completed using reference TRBV7-6 and TRBJ1-4, is GAGVSQSPRYKVTKRGQDVALRCDPISGHVSLYWYRQALGQGPEFLTYFNYEAQQDKSGLPNDRFSAERPEGSISTLTIQRTEQRDSAMYRCASSLGMKRNEKLFFGSGTQLSVL.

The chain carries TRBV27 and TRBJ1-1; possible D gene TRBD1, 6 bases. Germline lookup yields CDR1 MNHEY and CDR2 SMNVEV (reference sequence). CDR3 length: 13 amino acids. V was cut by 1 base and J by 7 bases, with 10 bases left in between. Here the CDR3 reads CASSLYREREAFF. DNA for the CDR3: TGTGCCAGCAGTTTATACAGGGAACGTGAAGCTTTCTTT.

The rearrangement links TRBV10-3 to TRBJ1-2; 7 bases fit TRBD1. V lost 2 bases to trimming and J lost 7 bases; unmatched junction nucleotides: 4. Germline V lookup: CDR1 ENHRY, CDR2 SYGVKD. The CDR3 covers 13 residues. The CDR3 nucleotides are TGTGCCATCAGTGAGATGACAGGGTTTGGCTACACCTTC. Amino acids: CAISEMTGFGYTF.

The genes are TRBV20-1 and TRBJ2-7, with D possibly being TRBD1 or TRBD2 (6 bases each). Looked up from germline, CDR1 is DFQATT and CDR2 is SNEGSKA (reference sequence). Trimming took 6 bases from V and 2 from J, leaving 17 bases between them. The CDR3 spans 14 residues. The CDR3 nucleotides are TGCAGTGCCGCAAGGGGGACTTCGGCCTACGAGCAGTACTTC. This sequence encodes CSAARGTSAYEQYF.

This clonotype was found a few times. The chain recombines TRBV5-1 with TRBJ1-2; D is possibly TRBD1 (6 bases). The CDR3 is made up of 15 amino acids. Trimming shortened V by 0 bases and J by 2 bases, and 11 bases separated the two germline ends. Germline-derived CDR1 and CDR2 are SGHRS and YFSETQ. This chain's CDR3 is CASSLGQAVNYGYTF. CDR3 DNA: TGCGCCAGCAGCTTGGGACAGGCAGTAAACTATGGCTACACCTTC.

This clonotype was found many times. This chain joins TRBV2 and TRBJ1-2; no clear D. Trimming left V 7 bases short and J 7 bases short, with 22 bases between. Germline V gene lookup returns CDR1 SNHLY and CDR2 FYNNEI. The CDR3 contains 15 residues. The CDR3 DNA follows: TGTGCCAGCATCGCGGCGGCAGTCCTGGCGATTGGCTACACCTTC. Its translation is CASIAAAVLAIGYTF.

The chain recombines TRBV19 with TRBJ2-3; no firm D call. Germline CDR1 is LNHDA and CDR2 is SQIVND (reference sequence). The CDR3 spans 13 residues. V lost 1 base to trimming and J lost 3 bases, with 5 bases between them. CDR3 coding DNA: TGTGCCAGTAGTATAGGGAAAACAGATACGCAGTATTTT. This sequence encodes CASSIGKTDTQYF. Together with reference TRBV19 and TRBJ2-3, the CDR3 gives the full variable domain: DGGITQSPKYLFRKEGQNVTLSCEQNLNHDAMYWYRQDPGQGLRLIYYSQIVNDFQKGDIAEGYSVSREKKESFPLTVTSAQKNPTAFYLCASSIGKTDTQYFGPGTRLTVL.

J is TRBJ1-6 and V is TRBV2; D gene ambiguous. The germline CDR1 and CDR2 sequences are SNHLY and FYNNEI. The CDR3 has 15 residues. V was cut by 2 bases and J by 7 bases, with 12 bases left in between. CDR3 in DNA: TGTGCCAGCAGTGAACAAGTAACCCGGAATTCACCCCTCCACTTT. It yields the protein CASSEQVTRNSPLHF.

The V call is TRBV29-1, the J call TRBJ1-1, with D tentatively TRBD1 (5 bases). This CDR3 has 13 residues. Trimming shortened V by 6 bases and J by 2 bases, and 13 bases separated the two germline ends. Germline CDR1 and CDR2: SQVTM and ANQGSEA. CDR3 DNA sequence: TGCAGCGTGACAGTAGGAGGCAACACTGAAGCTTTCTTT. It translates to CSVTVGGNTEAFF.

To note about this clonotype: The CDR3 does not close with the conserved phenylalanine or tryptophan, likely indicating a read error. No DNA is shown, since the ends of the CDR3 on it are uncertain; the CDR3 is the one TCRdb lists. The chain links TRBV15 to TRBJ2-5; no check of the table's D call, TRBD1, against the DNA was made. The CDR3 contains 12 residues when both ends are counted. Germline values: CDR1 LNHNV, CDR2 YYDKDF (reference sequence). The CDR3 here is CAGFLPDRVVPL.

The V call is TRBV4-1, the J call TRBJ2-7, with TRBD1 matching 9 bases. CDR3 length equals 17 residues. After removal of 3 bases from V and 3 bases from J, the junction contained 12 bases not matched to a gene. Germline-derived CDR1 and CDR2 are MGHRA and YSYEKL. The CDR3 DNA sequence: TGCGCCAGCAGCCACACAACAGGGACAGGGACTCGCTACGAGCAGTACTTC. Protein product: CASSHTTGTGTRYEQYF.

V and J are TRBV6-5 and TRBJ2-4; D unclear. Per the germline V gene, CDR1 is MNHEY and CDR2 is SVGAGI. This CDR3 comprises 13 residues. V lost 0 bases to trimming and J lost 5 bases, with 5 bases between them. CDR3 in amino acids: CASSYSLENIQYF. The DNA for the CDR3 is TGTGCCAGCAGTTACTCGCTAGAAAACATTCAGTACTTC.

This clonotype has a handful of counts. The chain is built from TRBV6-5 and TRBJ1-1; D perhaps matches TRBD1 (5 bases). Germline CDR1 and CDR2: MNHEY and SVGAGI. Trimming removed 8 bases from V and 5 bases from J, with 9 bases in between. The CDR3 sequence is 11 residues long. CDR3 nucleotide sequence: TGTGCCAGCCTGGGGGGAACTGAAGCTTTCTTT. Translating it yields CASLGGTEAFF.

This clonotype turned up a few times. This chain links TRBV4-2 with TRBJ2-5; 11 nucleotides line up with TRBD2. Germline lookup yields CDR1 LGHNA and CDR2 YNFKEQ. This CDR3 spans 16 amino acids. With V trimmed by 4 bases and J by 1 base, 5 bases remained unmatched. CDR3 sequence (DNA): TGTGCCAGCAGCCCCGACGGGACTAGCGGCCAAGAGACCCAGTACTTC. Amino acid sequence: CASSPDGTSGQETQYF.

This chain uses TRBV5-1 with TRBJ2-3, with 8 bases identical to TRBD2. The CDR3 is 14 residues long. The junction had 8 bases not matched to a gene; V was cut back by 5 bases and J by 6 bases. Germline V CDR1 and CDR2: SGHRS, YFSETQ. The CDR3 loop reads CASSKTSVGDTQYF. The CDR3 DNA is TGCGCCAGCAGTAAGACTAGCGTTGGGGATACGCAGTATTTT.

This clonotype occurred many times. The CDR3 reads CASIFVPGSTEAFF. CDR3 coding DNA: TGCGCCAGCATTTTTGTTCCGGGTTCCACTGAAGCTTTCTTT. This chain links TRBV5-1 with TRBJ1-1; D not certain. CDR1 is SGHRS, CDR2 YFSETQ, per germline. V lost 6 bases to trimming and J lost 4 bases, with 16 bases between them. This CDR3 has 14 residues.

V is TRBV6-5 and J is TRBJ2-2, with D possibly TRBD2 on 6 matching bases. The V gene lost 0 bases and the J gene lost 6 bases, with 11 bases spanning the gap. This CDR3 is built from 15 residues. CDR1 is MNHEY and CDR2 is SVGAGI in the germline V gene. CDR3 amino acids: CASSYSKAGPGELFF. The CDR3 region has the DNA TGTGCCAGCAGTTACTCGAAAGCGGGCCCCGGGGAGCTGTTTTTT.

This clonotype was recorded a few times. The chain employs TRBV3-1 and TRBJ2-7; 8 bases agree with TRBD2. There are 14 residues in the CDR3. Germline V lookup: CDR1 LGHDT, CDR2 YNNKEL (reference sequence). Germline trimming cut 1 base from V and 6 bases from J; bases unmatched to any gene: 5. The CDR3 nucleotides read TGTGCCAGCAGCCAAGGCTCGGCGGGAGGCGAGCAGTACTTC. As protein: CASSQGSAGGEQYF.

The chain couples TRBV2 to TRBJ1-2; weak D call: TRBD1 (6 bases). Trimming took off 11 bases at V and 4 bases at J, with 17 bases between the two ends. This CDR3 is built from 13 residues. The V gene's germline CDR1 is SNHLY and CDR2 FYNNEI. The CDR3 loop reads CAGQQGLGYGYTF. The CDR3 region has the DNA TGTGCCGGCCAACAGGGACTCGGCTATGGCTACACCTTC.

This clonotype has a handful of counts. The gene calls are TRBV24-1 and TRBJ2-5, with 8 bases that match TRBD2. Trimming cost V 7 bases and J 0 bases; bases outside gene matches: 6. Looked up from germline, CDR1 is KGHDR and CDR2 is SFDVKD. CDR3 length equals 15 residues. The CDR3 DNA is TGTGCCACCAGCGGCCGGGGGGGCGACCAAGAGACCCAGTACTTC. It specifies CATSGRGGDQETQYF.

V and J are TRBV29-1 and TRBJ2-7; weak D call: TRBD1 (5 bases). From germline, CDR1 is SQVTM and CDR2 ANQGSEA. The CDR3 consists of 15 residues. V lost 6 bases and J lost 0, with 18 bases in between. The CDR3: CSVARLGAASYEQYF. The DNA for the CDR3 is TGCAGCGTCGCGCGGTTAGGGGCGGCCTCCTACGAGCAGTACTTC.

The gene calls are TRBV28 and TRBJ2-7, with a tentative D call TRBD2 (7 bases). V lost 3 bases and J lost 9, with 18 bases in between. The CDR3 spans 14 residues. The V gene's germline CDR1 is MDHEN and CDR2 SYDVKM. The CDR3 nucleotides are TGTGCCAGCAGTTTGGGGCGGGGGCATTTGGGGCAGTACTTC. Amino acids: CASSLGRGHLGQYF. The full variable domain, in which reference TRBV28 and TRBJ2-7 provide the parts outside the CDR3, is DVKVTQSSRYLVKRTGEKVFLECVQDMDHENMFWYRQDPGLGLRLIYFSYDVKMKEKGDIPEGYSVSREKKERFSLILESASTNQTSMYLCASSLGRGHLGQYFGPGTRLTVT.

The rearrangement joins TRBV11-2 to TRBJ2-1; D assignment may be TRBD1 or TRBD2 (6 bases each). Germline CDR1 SGHAT, CDR2 FQNNGV. CDR3 length equals 16 residues. The ends were cut back, 2 bases at V and 6 bases at J, with 17 bases in the middle. Written as DNA, the CDR3 is TGTGCCAGCAGCTTATTGGGGGGCCTTCACGGCAATGAGCAGTTCTTC. It is translated as CASSLLGGLHGNEQFF.

The chain joins TRBV20-1 to TRBJ2-7, with 8 bases that match TRBD2. Per the germline V gene, CDR1 is DFQATT and CDR2 is SNEGSKA (reference sequence). V lost 3 bases to trimming and J lost 0 bases; unmatched junction nucleotides: 7. The CDR3 loop spans 15 amino acids. Here the CDR3 DNA reads TGCAGTGCTAGTTCCCTAGCGGGCCGCTCCTACGAGCAGTACTTC. This encodes CSASSLAGRSYEQYF.

The gene calls are TRBV27 and TRBJ1-4; 7 bases map to TRBD1. V shed 10 bases, J shed 3 bases, and the junction held 2 bases outside the gene matches. This CDR3 region has 12 residues. Germline V gene sequence: CDR1 MNHEY, CDR2 SMNVEV (reference sequence). CDR3 bases: TGTGCCACGGGACAGTCTAATGAAAAACTGTTTTTT. As protein: CATGQSNEKLFF.

This clonotype has a count of ten or more. The chain uses TRBV4-2 and TRBJ2-7; D possibly matches TRBD1 or TRBD2 (5 bases each). V lost 2 bases to trimming and J lost 8 bases, with 16 bases between them. This CDR3 contains 14 residues. The germline gives CDR1 LGHNA, CDR2 YNFKEQ. The CDR3 is CASSQRDQDPQQYF. The CDR3 bases are TGTGCCAGCAGCCAACGGGACCAAGACCCCCAGCAGTACTTC.

Ten or more counts support this clonotype. The CDR3 sequence is CAISETSERNEQFF. The DNA for the CDR3 is TGTGCCATCAGTGAGACTAGCGAACGGAATGAGCAGTTCTTC. This chain joins TRBV10-3 and TRBJ2-1; 7 positions agree with TRBD2. Germline V lookup: CDR1 ENHRY, CDR2 SYGVKD. Trimming removed 2 bases from V and 7 bases from J; junction bases left unmatched: 5. This CDR3 is built from 14 residues.

This clonotype has a handful of counts. The rearrangement links TRBV28 to TRBJ2-2, with D possibly matching TRBD1 (7 bases). The germline V gene encodes CDR1 MDHEN and CDR2 SYDVKM. Trimming cost V 7 bases and J 7 bases, with 16 bases left between them. The CDR3 totals 14 residues. CDR3 coding DNA: TGTGCCAGCAATAAACCAGGGGGAGGCGGGGAGCTGTTTTTT. It yields the protein CASNKPGGGGELFF.

J is TRBJ2-5 and V is TRBV25-1, with D tentatively TRBD1 or TRBD2 (5 bases each). The CDR3 consists of 13 residues. Germline CDR1 is MGHDK and CDR2 is SYGVNS. Deletions cut 4 bases from V and 7 bases from J, with 13 bases between. Here the CDR3 DNA reads TGTGCCAGCAGTGTAGGGACGGTAGGGACCCAGTACTTC. This gives the protein CASSVGTVGTQYF.

This clonotype was observed many times. This chain uses TRBV12-3 or TRBV12-4 with TRBJ1-4, with TRBD1 matching over 10 bases. The CDR3 spans 16 residues. V trimming: 4 bases; J trimming: 6 bases; junction bases outside the gene matches: 8. The chain's CDR3 is CASSSHGDRGYEKLFF. The CDR3 DNA reads as TGTGCCAGCAGTTCCCATGGGGACAGGGGTTATGAAAAACTGTTTTTT.

The sample holds a few counts of this clonotype. The chain carries TRBV5-6 and TRBJ2-2, with TRBD2 matching 7 bases. The V segment lost 1 base and the J segment 4 bases; nucleotides outside the gene matches: 7. CDR1 is SGHDT, CDR2 YYEEEE, per germline. The CDR3 spans 16 residues. DNA of the CDR3: TGTGCCAGCAGCTTGTTCATGGGAGGGAGCACCGGGGAGCTGTTTTTT. Encoded protein: CASSLFMGGSTGELFF.

This clonotype was seen more than once but under ten times. This chain uses TRBV20-1 with TRBJ2-3; D unclear. V lost 6 bases and J lost 1, with 14 bases in between. Per germline, CDR1 DFQATT and CDR2 SNEGSKA (reference sequence). The CDR3 sequence is 14 residues long. The chain's CDR3 is CSARRAFGTDTQYF. The DNA for the CDR3 is TGCAGTGCCAGACGAGCATTTGGCACAGATACGCAGTATTTT.